These 25 T cell receptor beta chains originate from one sample sequenced in a study of blood T cell repertoires in COVID-19. Only in-frame clones appear in the TCRdb table, and some are missing; sequencing was by immunoSEQ multiplex PCR. The data contain fewer than 400,000 clones, about 88% of them singletons. Material for sequencing was peripheral blood. The receptors stem from a human donor in a cohort sampled during active COVID-19.

V and J are TRBV9 and TRBJ1-2; D is undetermined. Trimming took off 4 bases at V and 4 bases at J, with 14 bases between the two ends. The CDR3 has 14 residues. Germline CDR1 reads SGDLS; CDR2 reads YYNGEE. CDR3 sequence reads: CASSPEAYSYGYTF. CDR3 bases: TGTGCCAGCAGCCCCGAGGCATATTCCTATGGCTACACCTTC.

The chain links TRBV30 to TRBJ2-5; 8 positions agree with TRBD1. The CDR3 runs to 14 residues. Unmatched junction bases numbered 8, after V lost 3 bases and J lost 5 bases. Germline V CDR1 and CDR2: GTSNPN, SVGIG (reference sequence). CDR3 amino acids: CAWSRGQGRETQYF. CDR3 sequence (DNA): TGTGCCTGGAGCCGCGGACAGGGCCGGGAGACCCAGTACTTC.

The table lists this clone with a count of one. The rearrangement links TRBV2 to TRBJ2-5, with 11 bases that match TRBD2. J gave up 5 bases and V 2 bases, and 4 bases lay outside the gene matches. This CDR3 contains 15 residues. The germline gives CDR1 SNHLY, CDR2 FYNNEI. CDR3 in amino acids: CASSEMGLAVETQYF. CDR3 DNA: TGTGCCAGCAGTGAAATGGGACTAGCGGTGGAGACCCAGTACTTC.

The chain carries TRBV19 and TRBJ1-1, with TRBD1 matching over 8 bases. Germline V gene lookup returns CDR1 LNHDA and CDR2 SQIVND (reference sequence). The CDR3 is 17 residues long. The V gene end was trimmed by 5 bases and the J gene end by 4 bases; junction bases not matched to a gene: 15. The DNA for the CDR3 is TGTGCCAGTAGTCCAGGGAGGGCCGACGACAGGGGCACTGAAGCTTTCTTT. This gives the protein CASSPGRADDRGTEAFF.

The chain joins TRBV30 to TRBJ2-7, with D possibly TRBD2 on 6 matching bases. The CDR3 covers 16 residues. V dropped 1 base and J dropped 2 bases, with 18 bases sitting between them. Per the germline V gene, CDR1 is GTSNPN and CDR2 is SVGIG (reference sequence). The CDR3, as DNA: TGTGCCTGGAGTGACCCGGGAGCGGGTGCTACCTACGAGCAGTACTTC. Protein product: CAWSDPGAGATYEQYF.

The chain is built from TRBV10-3 and TRBJ1-3; 10 positions match TRBD1. CDR1 and CDR2 from the germline V gene are ENHRY and SYGVKD. The J segment lost 2 bases and the V segment lost 8 bases, leaving 3 bases of the junction unmatched. CDR3 length: 14 amino acids. CDR3 sequence (DNA): TGTGCCATCGGTGGGACAGGGGCTGGAAACACCATATATTTT. It codes for CAIGGTGAGNTIYF.

This clone was observed once. The V call is TRBV5-4, the J call TRBJ1-2; D perhaps matches TRBD1 (6 bases). The CDR3 extends over 17 amino acids. Germline lookup yields CDR1 SGHNT and CDR2 YYREEE (reference sequence). V was trimmed by 3 bases and J by 5 bases, leaving 23 bases between them. The CDR3 DNA reads as TGTGCCAGCAGCTGGAAAACAGGGTCGACCCCTATATATGGCTACACCTTC. Protein: CASSWKTGSTPIYGYTF.

This sequence joins TRBV6-5 and TRBJ1-4; 8 bases agree with TRBD1. Per the germline V gene, CDR1 is MNHEY and CDR2 is SVGAGI. The CDR3 is 14 residues long. The V gene end was trimmed by 6 bases and the J gene end by 5 bases; junction bases not matched to a gene: 5. CDR3 coding DNA: TGTGCCAGCAGCTCAGGGGGCGTAAATGAAAAACTGTTTTTT. Its protein product is CASSSGGVNEKLFF.

This clone was found once. Within the sample, other DNA sequences also encode this same CDR3. The chain employs TRBV6-1 and TRBJ1-5; D call uncertain. The CDR3 spans 13 residues. Trimming removed 2 bases at V and 4 bases at J, with 6 bases between. Germline CDR1 is MNHNS and CDR2 is SASEGT. The CDR3 protein is CASSETGNQPQHF. CDR3 DNA: TGTGCCAGCAGTGAAACCGGTAATCAGCCCCAGCATTTT.

This rearrangement joins TRBV19 to TRBJ2-2; 8 nucleotides match TRBD2. CDR1 is LNHDA, CDR2 SQIVND, per germline (reference sequence). V was clipped by 6 bases and J by 3 bases; unmatched bases: 3. The CDR3 length is 14 residues. CDR3 sequence reads: CASSPGLDTGELFF. Here the CDR3 DNA reads TGTGCCAGTAGCCCGGGACTAGACACCGGGGAGCTGTTTTTT.

V is TRBV27 and J is TRBJ2-5, with TRBD1 matching 9 bases. The trim removed 4 bases at V and 1 base at J, leaving 10 bases unmatched. The CDR3 totals 17 residues. The germline gives CDR1 MNHEY, CDR2 SMNVEV (reference sequence). This CDR3 is CASSSRRDRDIQETQYF. CDR3 DNA: TGTGCCAGCAGTTCACGCCGGGACAGGGACATCCAAGAGACCCAGTACTTC.

V gene TRBV5-1 combines with J gene TRBJ1-4, with D perhaps TRBD1 (5 bases). The CDR3 spans 14 residues. The germline V gene encodes CDR1 SGHRS and CDR2 YFSETQ. Trimming took 0 bases from V and 3 from J, leaving 6 bases between them. In nucleotides, the CDR3 is TGCGCCAGCAGCTTGGAAGGGGCTAATGAAAAACTGTTTTTT. The encoded protein is CASSLEGANEKLFF.

The CDR3 coding sequence is TGTGCCTGGACAGGGAGGTTGGGAGAAAAACTGTTTTTT. Translating gives CAWTGRLGEKLFF. The chain links TRBV30 to TRBJ1-4, with D perhaps TRBD1 (5 bases). V lost 4 bases, J lost 8 bases, and 14 bases lay in between. Germline CDR1 GTSNPN, CDR2 SVGIG (reference sequence). The CDR3 spans 13 residues.

CDR3 amino acids: CASSYYNEQFF. The CDR3 DNA follows: TGTGCCAGCAGTTATTACAATGAGCAGTTCTTC. This chain links TRBV2 with TRBJ2-1; D remains ambiguous. Germline V lookup: CDR1 SNHLY, CDR2 FYNNEI. Trimming pared 5 bases from V and 4 bases from J, leaving 3 bases between. The CDR3 extends over 11 amino acids.

The chain has TRBV5-1 and TRBJ2-7, with D possibly TRBD2 on 6 matching bases. V gave up 4 bases and J gave up 3 bases, with 11 bases separating them. The germline gives CDR1 SGHRS, CDR2 YFSETQ. This CDR3 region has 13 residues. For the CDR3, the DNA is TGCGCCAGCAGCGGTCAGGAGGGCTACGAGCAGTACTTC. Translation gives CASSGQEGYEQYF.

This chain links TRBV10-3 with TRBJ2-3; tentative D call: TRBD2 (7 bases). Germline-derived CDR1 and CDR2 are ENHRY and SYGVKD. V was trimmed by 0 bases and J by 2 bases, leaving 15 bases between them. The CDR3 runs to 17 residues. The CDR3 coding sequence is TGTGCCATCAGTGAGTCCCGGGCGGGGGCCCTCACAGATACGCAGTATTTT. Its translation: CAISESRAGALTDTQYF.

V gene TRBV7-8 combines with J gene TRBJ1-5; D is perhaps TRBD1 (6 bases). The CDR3 length is 14 residues. Deletions cut 6 bases from V and 6 bases from J, with 15 bases between. CDR1 SGHVS and CDR2 FQNEAQ come from the germline V gene. The CDR3 DNA sequence: TGTGCCAGCAGTCTCACAGGGAGTATTCAGCCCCAGCATTTT. It codes for CASSLTGSIQPQHF. The full variable domain, rest sourced from reference TRBV7-8 and TRBJ1-5, is GAGVSQSPRYKVAKRGQDVALRCDPISGHVSLFWYQQALGQGPEFLTYFQNEAQLDKSGLPSDRFFAERPEGSVSTLKIQRTQQEDSAVYLCASSLTGSIQPQHFGDGTRLSIL.

V and J are TRBV5-5 and TRBJ1-3; 9 nucleotides agree with TRBD1. The CDR3 has 17 amino acids. Germline CDR1 is SGHKS and CDR2 is YYEKEE (reference sequence). Losses at the gene ends were 0 bases for V and 2 bases for J; bases not matched to a gene: 6. This chain's CDR3 is CASSLAPRTGAGNTIYF. In nucleotides, the CDR3 is TGTGCCAGCAGCTTGGCCCCGCGGACAGGGGCTGGAAACACCATATATTTT. The whole variable domain, filled in from reference TRBV5-5 and TRBJ1-3, reads DAGVTQSPTHLIKTRGQQVTLRCSPISGHKSVSWYQQVLGQGPQFIFQYYEKEERGRGNFPDRFSARQFPNYSSELNVNALLLGDSALYLCASSLAPRTGAGNTIYFGEGSWLTVV.

V and J are TRBV4-1 and TRBJ2-3, with 14 bases fitting TRBD2. The CDR3 spans 18 residues. The V segment lost 3 bases and the J segment 3 bases; nucleotides outside the gene matches: 8. Germline V gene lookup returns CDR1 MGHRA and CDR2 YSYEKL. CDR3 in DNA: TGCGCCAGCAGCCAGCCAACTAGACTAGCGGGAGGGACAGATACGCAGTATTTT. It specifies CASSQPTRLAGGTDTQYF.

The V call is TRBV7-9, the J call TRBJ1-4, with no clear D. Between the trimmed V and J ends, which lost 4 bases and 4 bases, there was a span of 10 bases. Germline V gene lookup returns CDR1 SEHNR and CDR2 FQNEAQ (reference sequence). The CDR3 is made up of 14 amino acids. The CDR3 bases are TGTGCCAGCAGCTCACAACGTTTTAATGAAAAACTGTTTTTT. Translated: CASSSQRFNEKLFF.

The chain carries TRBV30 and TRBJ1-4, with TRBD1 as a possible D gene (6 bases). Germline V gene data show CDR1 as GTSNPN and CDR2 as SVGIG (reference sequence). CDR3 length equals 14 residues. Trimming removed 1 base at V and 5 bases at J, with 11 bases between. This chain's CDR3 is CAWSGTGTNEKLFF. Written as DNA, the CDR3 is TGTGCCTGGAGTGGTACAGGGACAAATGAAAAACTGTTTTTT.

The chain carries TRBV19 and TRBJ1-5; D is unresolved. CDR1 LNHDA and CDR2 SQIVND come from the germline V gene (reference sequence). The CDR3 is 13 amino acids. Trimming pared 7 bases from V and 6 bases from J, leaving 13 bases between. The CDR3 DNA is TGTGCCAGTAATGTAGCGGTGGGTCAGCCCCAGCATTTT. As protein: CASNVAVGQPQHF.

This clone occurred once. The rearrangement uses TRBV5-4 and TRBJ2-1; 11 bases line up with TRBD2. Germline-derived CDR1 and CDR2 are SGHNT and YYREEE (reference sequence). V lost 2 bases and J lost 6; bases outside the gene matches: 4. The CDR3 runs to 15 residues. CDR3 loop: CASSLSLAGGNEQFF. As DNA, the CDR3 is TGTGCCAGCAGCTTATCGCTAGCGGGGGGCAATGAGCAGTTCTTC.

The V call is TRBV11-1, the J call TRBJ2-2, with 8 bases lining up with TRBD1. Trimming cost V 5 bases and J 1 base; bases outside gene matches: 3. Germline assignment: CDR1 SGHAT and CDR2 FQDESV (reference sequence). The CDR3 sequence is 15 residues long. CDR3 nucleotide sequence: TGTGCCAGCAGCCTACAGGGGGAGAACACCGGGGAGCTGTTTTTT. Translation: CASSLQGENTGELFF.

V is TRBV3-1 (or the pseudogene TRBV3-2) and J is TRBJ1-5; D is uncertain. Between the trimmed V and J ends, which lost 2 bases and 5 bases, there was a span of 10 bases. Germline V CDR1 and CDR2: LGHDT, YNNKEL (reference sequence). The CDR3 is 14 residues long. The CDR3 region has the DNA TGTGCCAGCAGCCAAAATCTGGTAGATCAGCCCCAGCATTTT. Translation gives CASSQNLVDQPQHF.